A single sample is the source of the 32 T cell receptor beta chains below, sequenced in a study of T cell responses to AZD1222 COVID-19 vaccine. Repertoires were generated with immunoSEQ multiplex PCR, while TCRdb's copy carries only in-frame clones and drops some. The data contain over 130,000 clones, about 90% of them singletons. The sequences come from peripheral blood, collected 28 days after the second AZD1222 dose. These receptors were collected from an adult who received the AZD1222 COVID-19 vaccine.

V usage is TRBV28 and J usage is TRBJ2-5; D is possibly TRBD1 (5 bases). This CDR3 has 14 residues. The V gene lost 5 bases and the J gene lost 1 base, with 11 bases spanning the gap. Germline CDR1 MDHEN, CDR2 SYDVKM. The CDR3 loop is CASSRRQPQETQYF. DNA for the CDR3: TGTGCCAGCAGTCGCCGACAGCCCCAAGAGACCCAGTACTTC.

The rearrangement joins TRBV7-6 to TRBJ2-1; 10 nucleotides align to TRBD2. The V gene's germline CDR1 is SGHVS and CDR2 FNYEAQ. The CDR3 is made up of 15 amino acids. V trimming: 5 bases; J trimming: 5 bases; junction bases outside the gene matches: 6. CDR3 residues: CASSDSGRAHNEQFF. Here the CDR3 DNA reads TGTGCCAGCAGCGACAGCGGGAGGGCCCACAATGAGCAGTTCTTC. Full variable domain (missing parts from reference TRBV7-6 and TRBJ2-1): GAGVSQSPRYKVTKRGQDVALRCDPISGHVSLYWYRQALGQGPEFLTYFNYEAQQDKSGLPNDRFSAERPEGSISTLTIQRTEQRDSAMYRCASSDSGRAHNEQFFGPGTRLTVL.

This chain connects TRBV5-1 to TRBJ1-4; D unresolved. The CDR3 is made up of 14 amino acids. Between the trimmed V and J ends, which lost 4 bases and 10 bases, there was a span of 17 bases. The germline CDR1 and CDR2 sequences are SGHRS and YFSETQ. CDR3 coding DNA: TGCGCCAGCAGCCCGGACCCCCGTTTGGGAAAACTGTTTTTT. Amino acid sequence: CASSPDPRLGKLFF.

Here the CDR3 DNA reads TGTGCCAGCAGTCGAACTCCCTCGGGCGCCTATGGCTACACCTTC. It codes for CASSRTPSGAYGYTF. This sequence joins TRBV27 and TRBJ1-2; no firm D call. V lost 5 bases and J lost 4, with 17 bases in between. The CDR3 is 15 amino acids. The V gene's germline CDR1 is MNHEY and CDR2 SMNVEV (reference sequence).

The chain links TRBV19 to TRBJ2-1; 13 bases fit TRBD2. The CDR3 loop spans 19 amino acids. CDR1 is LNHDA, CDR2 SQIVND, per germline (reference sequence). The V segment lost 5 bases and the J segment 0 bases; nucleotides outside the gene matches: 10. The CDR3 loop reads CASSRGTSGISSSYNEQFF. As DNA, the CDR3 is TGTGCCAGTAGTCGCGGGACTAGCGGGATCTCGAGCTCCTACAATGAGCAGTTCTTC.

The genes are TRBV3-1 (or the pseudogene TRBV3-2) and TRBJ2-2, with no clear D. Between the trimmed V and J ends, which lost 1 base and 1 base, there was a span of 4 bases. The CDR3 has 14 residues. Germline lookup yields CDR1 LGHDT and CDR2 YNNKEL (reference sequence). The CDR3 DNA reads TGTGCCAGCAGCCAAGGGTTGAACACCGGGGAGCTGTTTTTT. This gives the protein CASSQGLNTGELFF.

J is TRBJ2-1 and V is TRBV7-2, with unresolved D. CDR3 length: 14 residues. V was cut by 0 bases and J by 0 bases, with 3 bases left in between. Germline lookup yields CDR1 SGHTA and CDR2 FQGNSA. CDR3 nucleotides: TGTGCCAGCAGCTTAGCGAGCTCCTACAATGAGCAGTTCTTC. Its protein is CASSLASSYNEQFF. The complete variable domain, with remaining parts taken from reference TRBV7-2 and TRBJ2-1, reads GAGVSQSPSNKVTEKGKDVELRCDPISGHTALYWYRQSLGQGLEFLIYFQGNSAPDKSGLPSDRFSAERTGGSVSTLTIQRTQQEDSAVYLCASSLASSYNEQFFGPGTRLTVL.

The chain links TRBV4-3 to TRBJ1-3; 7 nucleotides line up with TRBD1. V lost 2 bases to trimming and J lost 2 bases; unmatched junction nucleotides: 3. In germline, CDR1 is LGHNA, CDR2 YSLEER. CDR3 length: 15 residues. The CDR3 DNA is TGCGCCAGCAGCCAATTTGACAGGGCTGGAAACACCATATATTTT. It yields the protein CASSQFDRAGNTIYF.

This chain joins TRBV7-3 and TRBJ2-1; TRBD1 matches 7 bases. Germline values: CDR1 SGHTA, CDR2 FQGTGA. This CDR3 has 15 residues. The junction had 3 bases not matched to a gene; V was cut back by 4 bases and J by 0 bases. In DNA form, the CDR3 reads TGTGCCAGCAGCTCGGGACAGAGCTCCTACAATGAGCAGTTCTTC. Translation gives CASSSGQSSYNEQFF.

This chain joins TRBV4-1 and TRBJ1-6; no clear D gene. Trimming took off 0 bases at V and 0 bases at J, with 6 bases between the two ends. CDR1 MGHRA and CDR2 YSYEKL come from the germline V gene. The CDR3 consists of 16 residues. DNA of the CDR3: TGCGCCAGCAGCCAAGAAGGGAGCTCCTATAATTCACCCCTCCACTTT. It codes for CASSQEGSSYNSPLHF.

This clone appeared a few times. This chain connects TRBV5-1 to TRBJ2-7; 7 nucleotides match TRBD1. Germline-derived CDR1 and CDR2 are SGHRS and YFSETQ. After removal of 6 bases from V and 4 bases from J, the junction contained 10 bases not matched to a gene. CDR3 length equals 14 residues. The DNA for the CDR3 is TGCGCCAGCACCGCCGGGACAGAACCTTACGAGCAGTACTTC. Amino acid sequence: CASTAGTEPYEQYF. Supplemented by reference TRBV5-1 and TRBJ2-7, the full variable domain reads KAGVTQTPRYLIKTRGQQVTLSCSPISGHRSVSWYQQTPGQGLQFLFEYFSETQRNKGNFPGRFSGRQFSNSRSEMNVSTLELGDSALYLCASTAGTEPYEQYFGPGTRLTVT.

The chain employs TRBV25-1 and TRBJ1-1; D perhaps matches TRBD1 (6 bases). The CDR3 covers 11 residues. V was trimmed by 3 bases and J by 11 bases, leaving 10 bases between them. Germline V gives CDR1 MGHDK, CDR2 SYGVNS. The CDR3 here is CASSEGGGAFF. The CDR3 region has the DNA TGTGCCAGCAGTGAGGGGGGCGGGGCTTTCTTT. The full variable domain, its missing parts supplied by reference TRBV25-1 and TRBJ1-1, is EADIYQTPRYLVIGTGKKITLECSQTMGHDKMYWYQQDPGMELHLIHYSYGVNSTEKGDLSSESTVSRIRTEHFPLTLESARPSHTSQYLCASSEGGGAFFGQGTRLTVV.

The chain recombines TRBV14 with TRBJ2-5; TRBD1 agrees at 10 bases. V was pared by 4 bases and J by 1 base, with 3 bases of the junction left unmatched. This CDR3 contains 15 residues. Germline V gives CDR1 SGHDN, CDR2 FVKESK. CDR3 sequence reads: CASSPRDRGQETQYF. CDR3 sequence (DNA): TGTGCCAGCAGCCCCCGGGACAGGGGCCAAGAGACCCAGTACTTC.

J is TRBJ2-3 and V is TRBV10-3; D may match TRBD1 or TRBD2 (5 bases each). Germline values: CDR1 ENHRY, CDR2 SYGVKD. The germline V and J ends were trimmed by 4 bases and 6 bases, with 11 bases remaining between them. This CDR3 has 13 amino acids. Here the CDR3 reads CAISVRDGDTQYF. CDR3 in DNA: TGTGCCATCAGTGTTAGGGACGGGGATACGCAGTATTTT.

The chain links TRBV11-3 to TRBJ2-3, with D maybe TRBD2 (5 bases). Per the germline V gene, CDR1 is SGHNT and CDR2 is YENEEA. The CDR3 sequence is 14 residues long. V dropped 6 bases and J dropped 0 bases, with 10 bases sitting between them. The CDR3 reads CASRGGLSTDTQYF. The CDR3 nucleotides are TGTGCCAGCAGGGGCGGGCTTAGCACAGATACGCAGTATTTT.

V gene TRBV12-5 combines with J gene TRBJ1-5, with 8 bases matching TRBD1. From germline, CDR1 is LGHNT and CDR2 FRNRAP. After removal of 7 bases from V and 0 bases from J, the junction contained 11 bases not matched to a gene. The CDR3 length is 17 residues. CDR3 residues: CASAFTGGTYSNQPQHF. CDR3 in DNA: TGTGCTAGTGCCTTTACAGGGGGGACTTATAGCAATCAGCCCCAGCATTTT.

V gene TRBV27 combines with J gene TRBJ2-7; the D gene could be TRBD1 or TRBD2 (5 bases each). The germline gives CDR1 MNHEY, CDR2 SMNVEV (reference sequence). V shed 0 bases and J shed 6 bases, with 18 bases lying between them. This CDR3 is 16 amino acids long. The DNA for the CDR3 is TGTGCCAGCAGTTTATCGTGGGACCATCTCCCTCTCGAGCAGTACTTC. It specifies CASSLSWDHLPLEQYF.

The rearrangement links TRBV9 to TRBJ1-1; D is uncertain. Germline lookup yields CDR1 SGDLS and CDR2 YYNGEE. Trimming pared 0 bases from V and 0 bases from J, leaving 9 bases between. This CDR3 is 15 amino acids long. This chain's CDR3 is CASSVERYMNTEAFF. The DNA of the CDR3 is TGTGCCAGCAGCGTAGAAAGATACATGAACACTGAAGCTTTCTTT.

The rearrangement uses TRBV9 and TRBJ1-1; D possibly corresponds to TRBD1 (5 bases). Between the trimmed V and J ends, which lost 0 bases and 3 bases, there was a span of 12 bases. Germline CDR1 is SGDLS and CDR2 is YYNGEE. This CDR3 has 15 residues. This CDR3 reads CASSVGVRADTEAFF. CDR3 DNA sequence: TGTGCCAGCAGCGTAGGGGTCAGGGCGGACACTGAAGCTTTCTTT.

The gene calls are TRBV6-2 or TRBV6-3 and TRBJ2-5; no definite D call. The CDR3 runs 14 residues. Germline V gives CDR1 MNHEY, CDR2 SVGEGT. V shed 2 bases and J shed 2 bases, with 9 bases lying between them. The CDR3 here is CASSYPPRQETQYF. For the CDR3, the DNA is TGTGCCAGCAGTTACCCACCGAGGCAAGAGACCCAGTACTTC.

The chain employs TRBV6-4 and TRBJ2-1; 10 bases match TRBD2. With V trimmed by 6 bases and J by 6 bases, 8 bases remained unmatched. CDR1 is MRHNA and CDR2 is SNTAGT in the germline V gene. The CDR3 sequence is 15 residues long. The CDR3 DNA reads TGTGCCAGCAGCCCAGACCCTAGCGGGAGCAATGAGCAGTTCTTC. Its translation is CASSPDPSGSNEQFF.

The gene calls are TRBV5-5 and TRBJ2-1, with TRBD1 as a possible D gene (5 bases). V lost 0 bases and J lost 7, with 11 bases in between. The CDR3 loop spans 14 amino acids. Germline V lookup: CDR1 SGHKS, CDR2 YYEKEE (reference sequence). As DNA, the CDR3 is TGTGCCAGCAGCTTGGCCAGGGTAGGGAATGAGCAGTTCTTC. Protein product: CASSLARVGNEQFF.

The J gene is TRBJ1-5, the V gene TRBV4-1; 7 nucleotides align to TRBD1. The CDR3 contains 16 residues. V was pared by 1 base and J by 3 bases, with 6 bases of the junction left unmatched. In germline, CDR1 is MGHRA, CDR2 YSYEKL. CDR3 residues: CASSQGGGHINQPQHF. DNA for the CDR3: TGCGCCAGCAGCCAAGGAGGGGGCCATATCAATCAGCCCCAGCATTTT.

This chain connects TRBV7-6 to TRBJ1-2, with TRBD1 matching over 9 bases. This CDR3 is built from 17 residues. Per germline, CDR1 SGHVS and CDR2 FNYEAQ. The junction had 13 bases not matched to a gene; V was cut back by 5 bases and J by 3 bases. DNA of the CDR3: TGTGCCAGCAGCCCGGGACAGGGTGGACTCGGGGACTATGGCTACACCTTC. Protein: CASSPGQGGLGDYGYTF.

This chain uses TRBV27 with TRBJ2-7, with 8 bases aligning to TRBD2. V trimming: 9 bases; J trimming: 1 base; junction bases outside the gene matches: 8. Per the germline V gene, CDR1 is MNHEY and CDR2 is SMNVEV (reference sequence). This CDR3 contains 14 residues. CDR3 DNA: TGTGCCAGTCAACCAGCGGGGGCTTCCTACGAGCAGTACTTC. Its translation is CASQPAGASYEQYF.

V is TRBV7-2 and J is TRBJ2-3, with 11 positions matching TRBD2. The germline V gene encodes CDR1 SGHTA and CDR2 FQGNSA. This CDR3 spans 15 amino acids. V shed 5 bases and J 4 bases; nucleotides not matched to a gene: 5. The CDR3 is CASSALAGAADTQYF. The CDR3 DNA reads TGTGCCAGCAGCGCACTAGCGGGAGCGGCAGATACGCAGTATTTT. Drawing the rest from reference TRBV7-2 and TRBJ2-3, the complete variable domain is GAGVSQSPSNKVTEKGKDVELRCDPISGHTALYWYRQSLGQGLEFLIYFQGNSAPDKSGLPSDRFSAERTGGSVSTLTIQRTQQEDSAVYLCASSALAGAADTQYFGPGTRLTVL.

The J gene is TRBJ2-1, the V gene TRBV7-9; TRBD1 agrees at 7 bases. The length of the CDR3 is 15 residues. The trim removed 7 bases at V and 10 bases at J, leaving 16 bases unmatched. CDR1 and CDR2 (germline): SEHNR, FQNEAQ (reference sequence). The DNA for the CDR3 is TGTGCCAGCATCCATAGGGGGCCAGGGATATGGGAGCAGTTCTTC. This translates into CASIHRGPGIWEQFF.

This clone was seen once. The CDR3 sequence: CASSLLPGQAYEQYF. The CDR3 DNA follows: TGTGCCAGCAGCTTATTGCCGGGACAGGCCTACGAGCAGTACTTC. The rearrangement links TRBV11-2 to TRBJ2-7, with TRBD1 matching 8 bases. Germline loops: CDR1 SGHAT, CDR2 FQNNGV. The CDR3 is 15 residues long. V shed 2 bases, J shed 2 bases, and the junction held 5 bases outside the gene matches.

The V gene is TRBV3-1 (or the pseudogene TRBV3-2), the J gene TRBJ1-4; D gene unclear. Germline V gives CDR1 LGHDT, CDR2 YNNKEL (reference sequence). The CDR3 is 12 amino acids. With 4 bases removed from V and 4 bases from J, the gap between germline ends came to 4 bases. CDR3 region: CASSLGNEKLFF. The CDR3 DNA reads as TGTGCCAGCAGCCTCGGTAATGAAAAACTGTTTTTT.

The sample holds one count of this clone. J is TRBJ2-5 and V is TRBV28, with D unclear. Germline loops: CDR1 MDHEN, CDR2 SYDVKM. V was clipped by 3 bases and J by 2 bases, with 10 bases between them. The length of the CDR3 is 14 residues. The CDR3 DNA follows: TGTGCCAGCAGTTTTGTCTCTGGGCAAGAGACCCAGTACTTC. This encodes CASSFVSGQETQYF. The variable domain in full, with the rest retrieved from reference TRBV28 and TRBJ2-5, is DVKVTQSSRYLVKRTGEKVFLECVQDMDHENMFWYRQDPGLGLRLIYFSYDVKMKEKGDIPEGYSVSREKKERFSLILESASTNQTSMYLCASSFVSGQETQYFGPGTRLLVL.

The V and J genes are TRBV7-3 and TRBJ2-3; D is perhaps TRBD1 (5 bases). Germline loops: CDR1 SGHTA, CDR2 FQGTGA. The CDR3 length is 14 residues. V dropped 5 bases and J dropped 4 bases, with 13 bases sitting between them. For the CDR3, the DNA is TGTGCCAGCAGCCGTCGGCAGGGCCCAGATACGCAGTATTTT. Translated: CASSRRQGPDTQYF.

J is TRBJ1-4 and V is TRBV7-9; no firm D call. CDR1 is SEHNR and CDR2 is FQNEAQ in the germline V gene (reference sequence). The ends were cut back, 5 bases at V and 8 bases at J, with 9 bases in the middle. CDR3 length: 12 amino acids. The CDR3 is CASSLTYEKLFF. As DNA, the CDR3 is TGTGCCAGCAGCCTCACGTACGAAAAACTGTTTTTT. Filled out from reference TRBV7-9 and TRBJ1-4, the complete variable domain reads DTGVSQNPRHKITKRGQNVTFRCDPISEHNRLYWYRQTLGQGPEFLTYFQNEAQLEKSRLLSDRFSAERPKGSFSTLEIQRTEQGDSAMYLCASSLTYEKLFFGSGTQLSVL.